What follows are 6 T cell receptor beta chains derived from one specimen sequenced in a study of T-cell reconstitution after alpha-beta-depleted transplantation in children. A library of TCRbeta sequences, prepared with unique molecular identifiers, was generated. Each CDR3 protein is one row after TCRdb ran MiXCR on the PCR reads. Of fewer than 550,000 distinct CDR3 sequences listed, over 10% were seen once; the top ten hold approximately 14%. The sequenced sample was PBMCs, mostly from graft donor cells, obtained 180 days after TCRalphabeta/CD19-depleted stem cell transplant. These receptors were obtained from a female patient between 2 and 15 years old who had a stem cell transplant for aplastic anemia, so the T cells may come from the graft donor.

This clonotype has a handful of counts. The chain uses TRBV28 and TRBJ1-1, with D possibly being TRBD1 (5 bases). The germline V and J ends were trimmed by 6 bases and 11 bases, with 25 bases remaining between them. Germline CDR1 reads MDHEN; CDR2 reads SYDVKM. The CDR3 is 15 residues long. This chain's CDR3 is CASRLAGALRVQAFF. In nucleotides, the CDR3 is TGTGCCAGCAGGTTGGCTGGGGCTCTCAGGGTGCAGGCTTTCTTT.

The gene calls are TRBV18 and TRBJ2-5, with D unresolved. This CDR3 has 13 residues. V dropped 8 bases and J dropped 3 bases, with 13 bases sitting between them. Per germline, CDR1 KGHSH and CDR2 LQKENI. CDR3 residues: CASALGDEETQYF. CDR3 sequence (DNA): TGTGCCAGCGCCCTTGGAGACGAAGAGACCCAGTACTTC.

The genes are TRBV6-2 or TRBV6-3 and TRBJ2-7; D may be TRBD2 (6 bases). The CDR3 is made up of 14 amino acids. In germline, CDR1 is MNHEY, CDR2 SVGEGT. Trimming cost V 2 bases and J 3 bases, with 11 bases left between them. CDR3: CASSYRWRGYEQYF. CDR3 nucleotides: TGTGCCAGCAGTTACCGCTGGAGGGGCTACGAGCAGTACTTC.

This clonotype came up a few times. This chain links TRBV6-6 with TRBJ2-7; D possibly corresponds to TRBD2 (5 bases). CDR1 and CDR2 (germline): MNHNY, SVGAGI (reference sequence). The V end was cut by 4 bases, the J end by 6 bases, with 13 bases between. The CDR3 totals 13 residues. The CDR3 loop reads CASSSGMEREQYF. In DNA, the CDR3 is TGTGCCAGCAGTTCGGGGATGGAACGCGAGCAGTACTTC.

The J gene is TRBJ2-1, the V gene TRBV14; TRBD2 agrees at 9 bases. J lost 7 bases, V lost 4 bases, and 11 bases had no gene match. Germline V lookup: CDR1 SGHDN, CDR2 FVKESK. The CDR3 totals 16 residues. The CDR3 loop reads CASSPVAGGPGNEQFF. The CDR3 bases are TGTGCCAGCAGCCCCGTTGCGGGAGGGCCAGGGAATGAGCAGTTCTTC.

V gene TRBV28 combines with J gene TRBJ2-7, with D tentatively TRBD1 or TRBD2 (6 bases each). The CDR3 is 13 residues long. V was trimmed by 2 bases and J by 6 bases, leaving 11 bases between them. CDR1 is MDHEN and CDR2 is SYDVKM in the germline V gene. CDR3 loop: CASSLNGGREQYF. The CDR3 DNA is TGTGCCAGCAGTTTAAACGGGGGCCGCGAGCAGTACTTC.